What follows are 18 T cell receptor beta chains derived from one specimen sequenced in a study of memory CD4+ T cells and cytomegalovirus serostatus. Single viable CD3+CD4+CD8-CD45RO+ cells were sorted as the memory CD4+ T cells. Generated by immunoSEQ multiplex PCR, the TCRdb table keeps only in-frame clones and is missing some. This sample has tens of thousands of clones; approximately 81% occur once, and the top ten carry just under 0.5%. Sequencing input: memory CD4+ T cells from blood. The receptors shown here come from an adult in good health and CMV-seronegative. Some clones in this sample may be carry-over from other donors' samples.

This chain links TRBV7-6 with TRBJ2-7; D might be TRBD1 (6 bases). CDR3 size: 14 residues. Germline CDR1 and CDR2: SGHVS and FNYEAQ. The ends were cut back, 1 base at V and 1 base at J, with 8 bases in the middle. The CDR3 DNA reads TGTGCCAGCAGCTTAGGGGACAAATCCTACGAGCAGTACTTC. This sequence encodes CASSLGDKSYEQYF.

The chain couples TRBV5-6 to TRBJ1-2, with 7 bases fitting TRBD1. J lost 2 bases, V lost 1 base, and 5 bases had no gene match. The CDR3 contains 15 residues. Germline values: CDR1 SGHDT, CDR2 YYEEEE. CDR3 sequence: CASSLRTGRNYGYTF. CDR3 DNA sequence: TGTGCCAGCAGCTTGCGGACAGGACGGAACTATGGCTACACCTTC.

This sequence joins TRBV5-1 and TRBJ1-1; D is unresolved. CDR3 length: 14 amino acids. Trimming stripped 3 bases from V and 1 base from J, with 10 bases between. Per germline, CDR1 SGHRS and CDR2 YFSETQ. This CDR3 is CASSSLEGNTEAFF. CDR3 bases: TGCGCCAGCAGCTCCCTGGAGGGGAACACTGAAGCTTTCTTT.

The rearrangement uses TRBV9 and TRBJ2-2, with a tentative D call TRBD2 (6 bases). Germline loops: CDR1 SGDLS, CDR2 YYNGEE. The CDR3 extends over 16 amino acids. The V and J ends lost 2 bases and 7 bases respectively, with 18 bases between them. The CDR3 sequence: CASSVGRLEGFGELFF. The CDR3 nucleotides read TGTGCCAGCAGCGTGGGACGACTAGAAGGGTTCGGGGAGCTGTTTTTT.

The genes are TRBV25-1 and TRBJ2-2; D is uncertain. This CDR3 spans 13 amino acids. CDR1 is MGHDK, CDR2 SYGVNS, per germline. Trimming shortened V by 3 bases and J by 5 bases, and 7 bases separated the two germline ends. CDR3 region: CASSETPTGELFF. DNA of the CDR3: TGTGCCAGCAGTGAGACGCCGACCGGGGAGCTGTTTTTT.

J is TRBJ2-1 and V is TRBV5-1, with 10 bases that match TRBD2. Per germline, CDR1 SGHRS and CDR2 YFSETQ. Losses at the gene ends were 1 base for V and 5 bases for J; bases not matched to a gene: 3. This CDR3 is 15 amino acids long. The CDR3 loop is CASSLSLAGDNEQFF. The DNA for the CDR3 is TGCGCCAGCAGCTTGTCCCTAGCGGGAGACAATGAGCAGTTCTTC.

V is TRBV30 and J is TRBJ1-2; D is unclear. V lost 4 bases, J lost 5 bases, and 14 bases lay in between. CDR1 and CDR2 from the germline V gene are GTSNPN and SVGIG (reference sequence). This CDR3 contains 13 residues. The CDR3 sequence is CAWKTLIAYGYTF. The CDR3 DNA reads as TGTGCCTGGAAAACTTTGATAGCTTATGGCTACACCTTC.

The chain joins TRBV5-4 to TRBJ2-1, with 12 bases that match TRBD2. Trimming took 1 base from V and 4 from J; bases not matched to a gene: 6. Per the germline V gene, CDR1 is SGHNT and CDR2 is YYREEE (reference sequence). The CDR3 is 17 residues long. The chain's CDR3 is CASSLPLAGGRYNEQFF. The CDR3 DNA follows: TGTGCCAGCAGCTTGCCTCTAGCGGGAGGGCGTTACAATGAGCAGTTCTTC.

The chain carries TRBV27 and TRBJ2-6; no reliable D call. The CDR3 has 17 residues. From germline, CDR1 is MNHEY and CDR2 SMNVEV (reference sequence). V lost 5 bases to trimming and J lost 1 base, with 15 bases between them. The CDR3 region is CASSPSSFRSGANVLTF. CDR3 DNA sequence: TGTGCCAGCAGTCCCTCCTCTTTCCGTTCTGGGGCCAACGTCCTGACTTTC.

This clone was recorded only once. V is TRBV5-1 and J is TRBJ2-7; the D gene could be TRBD1 or TRBD2 (5 bases each). CDR3 length: 14 amino acids. Germline V gene sequence: CDR1 SGHRS, CDR2 YFSETQ. Between the trimmed V and J ends, which lost 0 bases and 0 bases, there was a span of 7 bases. CDR3 region: CASSLAGRSYEQYF. The DNA of the CDR3 is TGCGCCAGCAGCTTGGCGGGGCGCTCCTACGAGCAGTACTTC.

J is TRBJ2-1 and V is TRBV7-3; D not resolved. The V gene's germline CDR1 is SGHTA and CDR2 FQGTGA. V lost 5 bases and J 5 bases, leaving 10 bases between the germline ends. This CDR3 region has 13 residues. In nucleotides, the CDR3 is TGTGCCAGCAGCCCTCTCCCGGACAATGAGCAGTTCTTC. It yields the protein CASSPLPDNEQFF.

V and J are TRBV5-4 and TRBJ2-7; 9 bases align to TRBD2. Unmatched junction bases numbered 9, after V lost 3 bases and J lost 2 bases. The germline V gene encodes CDR1 SGHNT and CDR2 YYREEE (reference sequence). CDR3 length equals 16 residues. The CDR3 DNA reads TGTGCCAGCAGCTCGGACTTTAGCGGGAGTACCTACGAGCAGTACTTC. This translates into CASSSDFSGSTYEQYF. The variable domain in full, with the rest retrieved from reference TRBV5-4 and TRBJ2-7, is ETGVTQSPTHLIKTRGQQVTLRCSSQSGHNTVSWYQQALGQGPQFIFQYYREEENGRGNFPPRFSGLQFPNYSSELNVNALELDDSALYLCASSSDFSGSTYEQYFGPGTRLTVT.

Remarks on this clone: The junction and the germline gene differ at one end; a read error may be behind it. The chain employs TRBV5-6 and TRBJ1-2; 9 bases line up with TRBD1. Germline loops: CDR1 SGHDT, CDR2 YYEEEE. This CDR3 comprises 14 residues. The CDR3 DNA sequence: TGTGCCAGCAGCAATCGTCCCGGGACAGGGACTCAAGTCTTC. Translated: CASSNRPGTGTQVF.

The chain uses TRBV11-3 and TRBJ2-7; TRBD1 agrees at 12 bases. Germline values: CDR1 SGHNT, CDR2 YENEEA. The junction had 15 bases not matched to a gene; V was cut back by 1 base and J by 2 bases. The CDR3 spans 20 residues. The CDR3 nucleotides are TGTGCCAGCAGCTTAGTCGGTAAGGGACAGGGGGCCCCAGTCGCCTACGAGCAGTACTTC. Its protein product is CASSLVGKGQGAPVAYEQYF.

This chain connects TRBV7-9 to TRBJ1-3; no firm D call. Per germline, CDR1 SEHNR and CDR2 FQNEAQ (reference sequence). Trimming shortened V by 2 bases and J by 2 bases, and 13 bases separated the two germline ends. CDR3 length equals 16 residues. The CDR3: CASSLPLVLAGNTIYF. The CDR3 bases are TGTGCCAGCAGCTTACCATTAGTCCTAGCTGGAAACACCATATATTTT.

The V call is TRBV5-1, the J call TRBJ1-2, with D tentatively TRBD1 (5 bases). CDR1 and CDR2 (germline): SGHRS, YFSETQ. The CDR3 is 14 residues long. The germline V and J ends were trimmed by 4 bases and 3 bases, with 13 bases remaining between them. In DNA, the CDR3 is TGCGCCAGCAGCCTGGATGGGACGGACTATGGCTACACCTTC. Residues: CASSLDGTDYGYTF.

The genes are TRBV4-2 and TRBJ1-5; D is unresolved. Germline V gene sequence: CDR1 LGHNA, CDR2 YNFKEQ. Trimming took 4 bases from V and 6 from J, leaving 10 bases between them. This CDR3 comprises 13 residues. The CDR3 nucleotides are TGTGCCAGCAGCCGACATTTCGGTCAGCCCCAGCATTTT. As protein: CASSRHFGQPQHF.

The rearrangement joins TRBV28 to TRBJ2-7; no reliable D call. Germline CDR1 and CDR2: MDHEN and SYDVKM. The V end lost 5 bases, the J end lost 6 bases, and 11 bases lay between the germline ends. The CDR3 is 12 residues long. CDR3 in DNA: TGTGCCAGCAGTGGGGTGGAGCGCGAGCAGTACTTC. This encodes CASSGVEREQYF.